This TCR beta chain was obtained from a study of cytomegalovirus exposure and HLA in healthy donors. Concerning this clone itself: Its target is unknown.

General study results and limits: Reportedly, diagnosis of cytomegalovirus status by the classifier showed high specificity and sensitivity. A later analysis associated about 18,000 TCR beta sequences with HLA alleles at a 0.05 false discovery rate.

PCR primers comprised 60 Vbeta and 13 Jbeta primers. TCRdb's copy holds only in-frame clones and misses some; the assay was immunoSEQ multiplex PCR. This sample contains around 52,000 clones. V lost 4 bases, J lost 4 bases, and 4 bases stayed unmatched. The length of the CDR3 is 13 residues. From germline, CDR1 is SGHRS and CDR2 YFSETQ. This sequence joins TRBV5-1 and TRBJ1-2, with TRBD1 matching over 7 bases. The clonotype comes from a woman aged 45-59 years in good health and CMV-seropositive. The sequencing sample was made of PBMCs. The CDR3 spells CASSVRDSYGYTF. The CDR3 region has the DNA TGCGCCAGCAGCGTCCGGGACAGCTATGGCTACACCTTC. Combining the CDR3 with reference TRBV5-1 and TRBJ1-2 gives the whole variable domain KAGVTQTPRYLIKTRGQQVTLSCSPISGHRSVSWYQQTPGQGLQFLFEYFSETQRNKGNFPGRFSGRQFSNSRSEMNVSTLELGDSALYLCASSVRDSYGYTFGSGTRLTVV.